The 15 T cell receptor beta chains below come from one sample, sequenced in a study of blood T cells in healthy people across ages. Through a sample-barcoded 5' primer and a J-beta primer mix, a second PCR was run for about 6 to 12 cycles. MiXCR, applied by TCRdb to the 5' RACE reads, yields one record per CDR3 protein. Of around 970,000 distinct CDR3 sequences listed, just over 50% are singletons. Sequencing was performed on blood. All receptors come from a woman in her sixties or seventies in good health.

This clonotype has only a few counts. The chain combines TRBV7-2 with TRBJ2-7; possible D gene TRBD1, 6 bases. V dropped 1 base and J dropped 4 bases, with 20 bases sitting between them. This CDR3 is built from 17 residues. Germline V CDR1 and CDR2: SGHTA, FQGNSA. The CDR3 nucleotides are TGTGCCAGCAGCTTAGTCAGGGGACACGCCGTCGCGTACGAGCAGTACTTC. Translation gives CASSLVRGHAVAYEQYF.

CDR3 protein: CASSQDGTSGSSYQETQFF. The DNA for the CDR3 is TGTGCCAGCAGCCAGGACGGGACTAGCGGGAGCTCGTACCAAGAGACCCAGTTCTTC. This sequence joins TRBV4-2 and TRBJ2-5; 14 nucleotides align to TRBD2. With the DNA end fitting TRBJ2-1 better, the J assignment may be wrong. CDR3 length: 19 residues. Germline lookup yields CDR1 LGHNA and CDR2 YNFKEQ.

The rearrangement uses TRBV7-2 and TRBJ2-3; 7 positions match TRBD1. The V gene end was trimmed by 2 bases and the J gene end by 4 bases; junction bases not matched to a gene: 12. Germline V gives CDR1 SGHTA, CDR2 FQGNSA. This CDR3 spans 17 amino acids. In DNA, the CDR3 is TGTGCCAGCAGCTTATTGGGACAGATGAACAATGCAGATACGCAGTATTTT. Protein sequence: CASSLLGQMNNADTQYF.

CDR3 nucleotides: TGTGCCAGCAGTTACGGGGTCAGTTGGTTAGCCTCTGGGGCCAACGTCCTGACTTTC. It yields the protein CASSYGVSWLASGANVLTF. The gene calls are TRBV6-2 or TRBV6-3 and TRBJ2-6, with D uncertain. The germline V gene has CDR1 MNHEY and CDR2 SVGEGT. V was pared by 2 bases and J by 0 bases, with 17 bases between. This CDR3 contains 19 residues.

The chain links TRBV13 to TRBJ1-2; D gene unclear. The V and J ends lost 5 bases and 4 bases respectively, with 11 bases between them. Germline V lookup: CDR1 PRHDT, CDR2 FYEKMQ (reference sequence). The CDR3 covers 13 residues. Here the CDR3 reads CASSASGSYGYTF. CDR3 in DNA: TGTGCCAGCAGCGCCTCCGGGAGCTATGGCTACACCTTC.

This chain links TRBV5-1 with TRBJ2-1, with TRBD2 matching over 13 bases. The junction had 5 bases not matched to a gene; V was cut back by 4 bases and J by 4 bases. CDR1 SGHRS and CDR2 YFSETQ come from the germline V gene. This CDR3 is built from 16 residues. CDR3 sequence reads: CASSIGTSGKYNEQFF. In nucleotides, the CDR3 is TGCGCCAGCAGCATAGGGACTAGCGGGAAGTACAATGAGCAGTTCTTC.

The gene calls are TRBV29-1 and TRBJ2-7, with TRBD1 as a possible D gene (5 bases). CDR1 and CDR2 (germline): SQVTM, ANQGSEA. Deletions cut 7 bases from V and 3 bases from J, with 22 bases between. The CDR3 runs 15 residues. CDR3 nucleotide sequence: TGCAGCGCCGCCGGACACATGCTTGGCGGCTACGAGCAGTACTTC. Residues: CSAAGHMLGGYEQYF.

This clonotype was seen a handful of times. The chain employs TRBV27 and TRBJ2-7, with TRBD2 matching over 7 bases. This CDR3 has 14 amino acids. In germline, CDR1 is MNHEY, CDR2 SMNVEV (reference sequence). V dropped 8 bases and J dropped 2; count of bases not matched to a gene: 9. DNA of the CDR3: TGTGCCAGCTCCCTAGCGGAAGGTACCTACGAGCAGTACTTC. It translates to CASSLAEGTYEQYF.

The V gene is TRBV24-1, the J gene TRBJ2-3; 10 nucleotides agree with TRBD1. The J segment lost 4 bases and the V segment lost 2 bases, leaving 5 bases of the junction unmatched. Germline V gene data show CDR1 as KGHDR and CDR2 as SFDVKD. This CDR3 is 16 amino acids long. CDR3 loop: CATSDSRDRGSDTQYF. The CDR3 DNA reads TGTGCCACCAGTGATTCACGGGACAGGGGTTCAGATACGCAGTATTTT.

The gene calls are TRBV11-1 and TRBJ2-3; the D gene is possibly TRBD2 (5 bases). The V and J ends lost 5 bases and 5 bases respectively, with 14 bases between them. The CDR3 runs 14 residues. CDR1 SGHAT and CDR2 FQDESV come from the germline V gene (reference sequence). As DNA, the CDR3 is TGTGCCAGCAGCCGAGACCCCCGGGGAGATACGCAGTATTTT. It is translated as CASSRDPRGDTQYF. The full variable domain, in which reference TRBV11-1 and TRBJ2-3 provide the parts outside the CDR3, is EAEVAQSPRYKITEKSQAVAFWCDPISGHATLYWYRQILGQGPELLVQFQDESVVDDSQLPKDRFSAERLKGVDSTLKIQPAELGDSAMYLCASSRDPRGDTQYFGPGTRLTVL.

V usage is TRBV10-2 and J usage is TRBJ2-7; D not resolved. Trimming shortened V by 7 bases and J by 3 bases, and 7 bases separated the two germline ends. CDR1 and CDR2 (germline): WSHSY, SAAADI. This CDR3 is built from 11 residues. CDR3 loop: CASKWGYEQYF. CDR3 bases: TGCGCCAGCAAATGGGGCTACGAGCAGTACTTC.

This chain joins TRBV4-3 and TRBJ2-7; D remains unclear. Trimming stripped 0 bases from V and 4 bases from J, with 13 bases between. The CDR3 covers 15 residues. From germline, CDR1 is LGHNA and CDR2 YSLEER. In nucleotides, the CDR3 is TGCGCCAGCAGCCAAGAGGCGTACATATCATACGAGCAGTACTTC. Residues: CASSQEAYISYEQYF.

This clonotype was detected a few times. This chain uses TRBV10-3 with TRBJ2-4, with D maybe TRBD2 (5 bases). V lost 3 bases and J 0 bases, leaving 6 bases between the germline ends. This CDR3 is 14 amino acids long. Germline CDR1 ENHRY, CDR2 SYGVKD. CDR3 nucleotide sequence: TGTGCCATCAGTGATGGACTAGCCAAAAACATTCAGTACTTC. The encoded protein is CAISDGLAKNIQYF.

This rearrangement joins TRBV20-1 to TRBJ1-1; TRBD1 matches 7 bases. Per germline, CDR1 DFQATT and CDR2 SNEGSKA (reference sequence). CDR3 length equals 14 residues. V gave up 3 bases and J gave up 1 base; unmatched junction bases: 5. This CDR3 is CSARGTARNTEAFF. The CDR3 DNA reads TGCAGTGCTAGGGGGACAGCCAGGAACACTGAAGCTTTCTTT.

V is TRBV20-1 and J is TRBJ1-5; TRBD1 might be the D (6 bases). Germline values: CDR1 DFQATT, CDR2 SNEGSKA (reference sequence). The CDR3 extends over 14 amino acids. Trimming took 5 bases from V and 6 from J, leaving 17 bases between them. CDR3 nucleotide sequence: TGCAGTGCTTCGGTTGAGGGGGTTATTCAGCCCCAGCATTTT. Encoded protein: CSASVEGVIQPQHF.